The following is a T cell receptor (beta chain) sequence with its context. Germline CDR1 is SGHTA and CDR2 is FQGNSA. The length of the CDR3 is 14 residues. The V end lost 1 base, the J end lost 7 bases, and 8 bases lay between the germline ends. The sample originates from a study of T-cell reconstitution after alpha-beta-depleted transplantation in children. Unique molecular identifiers were incorporated during preparation of the TCRbeta library. From the PCR reads, TCRdb called clonotypes with MiXCR, one entry per CDR3 protein. The sample yields 350,000 to 450,000 distinct CDR3 sequences, roughly 22% seen once.

The sequenced sample was PBMCs from the stem cell graft donor, obtained from the stem cell graft. The chain is built from TRBV7-2 and TRBJ1-6; no reliable D call. This sequence was found in a human donor who donated a stem cell graft to a child with acute myeloid leukemia. This CDR3 reads CASSLGGANSPLHF. CDR3 in DNA: TGTGCCAGCAGCTTAGGTGGTGCGAATTCACCCCTCCACTTT. Drawing the rest from reference TRBV7-2 and TRBJ1-6, the complete variable domain is GAGVSQSPSNKVTEKGKDVELRCDPISGHTALYWYRQSLGQGLEFLIYFQGNSAPDKSGLPSDRFSAERTGGSVSTLTIQRTQQEDSAVYLCASSLGGANSPLHFGNGTRLTVT.